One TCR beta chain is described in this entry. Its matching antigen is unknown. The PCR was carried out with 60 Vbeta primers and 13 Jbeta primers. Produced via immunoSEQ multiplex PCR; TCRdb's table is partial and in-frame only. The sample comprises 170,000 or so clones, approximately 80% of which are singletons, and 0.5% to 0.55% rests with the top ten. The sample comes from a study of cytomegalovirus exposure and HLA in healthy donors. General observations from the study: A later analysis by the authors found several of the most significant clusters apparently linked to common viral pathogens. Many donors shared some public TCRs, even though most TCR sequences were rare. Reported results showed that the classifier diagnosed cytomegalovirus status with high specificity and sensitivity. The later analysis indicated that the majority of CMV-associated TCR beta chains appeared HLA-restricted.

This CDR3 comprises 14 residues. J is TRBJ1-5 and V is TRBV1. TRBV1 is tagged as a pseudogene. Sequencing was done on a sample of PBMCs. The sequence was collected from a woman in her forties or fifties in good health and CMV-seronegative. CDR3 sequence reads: CTSSGYGGAQPQHF. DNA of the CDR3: TGCACCAGCAGCGGGTACGGAGGGGCCCAGCCCCAGCATTTT.